The 17 T cell receptor beta chains given below trace back to one sample, sequenced in a study of blood T cell repertoires in COVID-19. Using immunoSEQ multiplex PCR, the repertoire was profiled, and TCRdb retains in-frame clones only, with some absent. The repertoire consists of some 350,000 clones, with approximately 88% occurring once and the leading ten covering less than 6.5%. Material for sequencing was PBMCs or T cells enriched from blood (not recorded which). The source is a man younger than 40 who had recovered from COVID-19.

V usage is TRBV6-4 and J usage is TRBJ1-1; D is undetermined. CDR3 length: 11 residues. V lost 8 bases and J lost 4, with 8 bases in between. CDR1 and CDR2 (germline): MRHNA, SNTAGT. CDR3 sequence (DNA): TGTGCCAGCCTTGGGAGCACTGAAGCTTTCTTT. Translated: CASLGSTEAFF.

V usage is TRBV30 and J usage is TRBJ2-7; 11 nucleotides match TRBD1. The CDR3 extends over 13 amino acids. Germline V lookup: CDR1 GTSNPN, CDR2 SVGIG (reference sequence). The J segment lost 3 bases and the V segment lost 4 bases, leaving 2 bases of the junction unmatched. CDR3 sequence (DNA): TGTGCCTGGAAAGGGACAGGGGGCTACGAGCAGTACTTC. This encodes CAWKGTGGYEQYF.

The V call is TRBV14, the J call TRBJ2-7; D is undetermined. V dropped 0 bases and J dropped 5 bases, with 8 bases sitting between them. The CDR3 contains 13 residues. Germline lookup yields CDR1 SGHDN and CDR2 FVKESK. The CDR3 nucleotides read TGTGCCAGCAGCCAAGATCACAGCCACGAGCAGTACTTC. It specifies CASSQDHSHEQYF.

The chain is built from TRBV5-1 and TRBJ2-5; 10 bases align to TRBD1. Germline V gene sequence: CDR1 SGHRS, CDR2 YFSETQ. V lost 4 bases to trimming and J lost 0 bases; unmatched junction nucleotides: 3. The CDR3 has 15 amino acids. Written as DNA, the CDR3 is TGCGCCAGCAGCCAGGGACAGGGGTACCAAGAGACCCAGTACTTC. Residues: CASSQGQGYQETQYF.

The chain joins TRBV28 to TRBJ2-7; TRBD2 is a possible D gene (6 bases). Trimming shortened V by 5 bases and J by 0 bases, and 14 bases separated the two germline ends. This CDR3 comprises 15 residues. Germline CDR1 MDHEN, CDR2 SYDVKM. The CDR3 sequence: CASSPPGLSSYEQYF. DNA for the CDR3: TGTGCCAGCAGTCCCCCGGGACTGAGCTCCTACGAGCAGTACTTC. Combining the CDR3 with reference TRBV28 and TRBJ2-7 gives the whole variable domain DVKVTQSSRYLVKRTGEKVFLECVQDMDHENMFWYRQDPGLGLRLIYFSYDVKMKEKGDIPEGYSVSREKKERFSLILESASTNQTSMYLCASSPPGLSSYEQYFGPGTRLTVT.

This chain uses TRBV2 with TRBJ1-2, with D uncertain. V shed 1 base and J shed 2 bases, with 5 bases lying between them. CDR3 length: 13 residues. Germline V gene sequence: CDR1 SNHLY, CDR2 FYNNEI. CDR3: CASSEDINYGYTF. CDR3 nucleotides: TGTGCCAGCAGTGAAGACATCAACTATGGCTACACCTTC.

The chain combines TRBV19 with TRBJ1-1; the D gene is possibly TRBD1 (5 bases). The V and J ends lost 0 bases and 7 bases respectively, with 12 bases between them. CDR1 is LNHDA and CDR2 is SQIVND in the germline V gene (reference sequence). This CDR3 is 14 amino acids long. CDR3 sequence (DNA): TGTGCCAGTAGTATAGATTTGACAGCCTTTGAAGCTTTCTTT. Amino acids: CASSIDLTAFEAFF. The whole variable domain, filled in from reference TRBV19 and TRBJ1-1, reads DGGITQSPKYLFRKEGQNVTLSCEQNLNHDAMYWYRQDPGQGLRLIYYSQIVNDFQKGDIAEGYSVSREKKESFPLTVTSAQKNPTAFYLCASSIDLTAFEAFFGQGTRLTVV.

The chain combines TRBV5-8 with TRBJ2-2; tentative D call: TRBD2 (6 bases). Looked up from germline, CDR1 is SGHTS and CDR2 is YDEGEE. CDR3 length: 20 amino acids. Trimming removed 1 base from V and 0 bases from J, with 22 bases in between. CDR3 sequence: CASSLFGIAEGLANTGELFF. The CDR3, as DNA: TGTGCCAGCAGCTTGTTTGGCATCGCGGAGGGGTTGGCGAACACCGGGGAGCTGTTTTTT. The whole variable domain, filled in from reference TRBV5-8 and TRBJ2-2, reads EAGVTQSPTHLIKTRGQQATLRCSPISGHTSVYWYQQALGLGLQFLLWYDEGEERNRGNFPPRFSGRQFPNYSSELNVNALELEDSALYLCASSLFGIAEGLANTGELFFGEGSRLTVL.

The chain employs TRBV21-1 and TRBJ2-7; the listed D gene, TRBD2, was not tested against the DNA. TRBV21-1 is a known pseudogene. This CDR3 has 19 amino acids. CDR3 loop: CASSTQGSSGFVQSYEQYF. The CDR3 DNA reads as TGTGCCAGCAGCACCCAAGGGAGTTCGGGTTTCGTTCAGTCCTACGAGCAGTACTTC.

The chain employs TRBV3-1 (or the pseudogene TRBV3-2) and TRBJ1-5; D is perhaps TRBD1 (6 bases). The V and J ends lost 5 bases and 2 bases respectively, with 13 bases between them. The CDR3 runs 15 residues. In germline, CDR1 is LGHDT, CDR2 YNNKEL (reference sequence). The CDR3 DNA reads TGTGCCAGCAGCTCGTCTCGGACAGGCAATCAGCCCCAGCATTTT. This codes for CASSSSRTGNQPQHF.

The chain couples TRBV7-2 to TRBJ1-6; D unresolved. V lost 1 base to trimming and J lost 4 bases, with 8 bases between them. The germline gives CDR1 SGHTA, CDR2 FQGNSA. The CDR3 has 15 residues. The CDR3 protein is CASSLGQAYNSPLHF. CDR3 coding DNA: TGTGCCAGCAGCTTAGGGCAGGCTTATAATTCACCCCTCCACTTT.

The CDR3 nucleotides are TGCGCCAGCAGCTCGTCCAACCGGGACAGGGACAATGAGCAGTTCTTC. Translation: CASSSSNRDRDNEQFF. The chain has TRBV5-1 and TRBJ2-1, with 9 bases matching TRBD1. Germline-derived CDR1 and CDR2 are SGHRS and YFSETQ. This CDR3 is built from 16 residues. V was pared by 3 bases and J by 5 bases, with 9 bases of the junction left unmatched. Full variable domain (rest looked up from reference TRBV5-1 and TRBJ2-1): KAGVTQTPRYLIKTRGQQVTLSCSPISGHRSVSWYQQTPGQGLQFLFEYFSETQRNKGNFPGRFSGRQFSNSRSEMNVSTLELGDSALYLCASSSSNRDRDNEQFFGPGTRLTVL.

J is TRBJ2-7 and V is TRBV7-6; TRBD2 aligns across 11 bases. With V trimmed by 4 bases and J by 6 bases, 8 bases remained unmatched. This CDR3 is built from 15 residues. Germline V gene lookup returns CDR1 SGHVS and CDR2 FNYEAQ. DNA for the CDR3: TGTGCCAGCAGCTCCCCGACTAGCGGGGCGTTCGAGCAGTACTTC. It yields the protein CASSSPTSGAFEQYF.

CDR3 amino acids: CASSVATQNYGYTF. Written as DNA, the CDR3 is TGTGCCAGCAGCGTAGCTACTCAAAACTATGGCTACACCTTC. The chain employs TRBV9 and TRBJ1-2; no clear D. Deletions cut 0 bases from V and 2 bases from J, with 8 bases between. Per the germline V gene, CDR1 is SGDLS and CDR2 is YYNGEE. The CDR3 extends over 14 amino acids.

A few counts support this clone. This chain joins TRBV28 and TRBJ1-1; 9 positions match TRBD1. The CDR3 covers 15 residues. The germline gives CDR1 MDHEN, CDR2 SYDVKM. The J segment lost 8 bases and the V segment lost 6 bases, leaving 13 bases of the junction unmatched. The CDR3 here is CASRDGQGKLWEAFF. As DNA, the CDR3 is TGTGCCAGCAGGGACGGACAGGGGAAACTATGGGAAGCTTTCTTT.

The J gene is TRBJ1-1, the V gene TRBV21-1. TRBV21-1 is tagged as a pseudogene. The CDR3 loop spans 17 amino acids. CDR3 sequence reads: CASSKVRCDRGWTEAFF. The DNA for the CDR3 is TGTGCCAGCAGCAAAGTAAGGTGTGATCGGGGTTGGACTGAAGCTTTCTTT.

V is TRBV20-1 and J is TRBJ1-1; 7 bases map to TRBD1. The CDR3 contains 14 residues. Germline lookup yields CDR1 DFQATT and CDR2 SNEGSKA (reference sequence). The J segment lost 1 base and the V segment lost 3 bases, leaving 5 bases of the junction unmatched. The CDR3 DNA reads TGCAGTGCTAGTAAGACAGGGCGGAACACTGAAGCTTTCTTT. It specifies CSASKTGRNTEAFF.